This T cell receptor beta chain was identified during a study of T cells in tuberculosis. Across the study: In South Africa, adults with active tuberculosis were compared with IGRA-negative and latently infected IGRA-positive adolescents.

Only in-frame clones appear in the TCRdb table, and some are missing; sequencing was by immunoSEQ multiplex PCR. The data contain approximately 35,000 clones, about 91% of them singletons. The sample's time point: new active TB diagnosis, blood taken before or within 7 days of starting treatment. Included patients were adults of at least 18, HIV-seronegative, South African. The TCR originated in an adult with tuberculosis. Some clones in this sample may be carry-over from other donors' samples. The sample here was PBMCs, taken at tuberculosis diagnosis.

The CDR3 DNA follows: TGTGCCAGCAGTATTAGCGGGGGGGGTAATGAGCAGTTCTTC. Translating it yields CASSISGGGNEQFF. The chain carries TRBV27 and TRBJ2-1; TRBD2 matches 11 bases. The germline CDR1 and CDR2 sequences are MNHEY and SMNVEV (reference sequence). The CDR3 has 14 residues. Germline trimming cut 5 bases from V and 7 bases from J; bases unmatched to any gene: 4.